What follows is one T cell receptor (beta chain) and its context. What it recognizes is unknown. This sample stems from a study of cytomegalovirus exposure and HLA in healthy donors. The ends were cut back, 0 bases at V and 2 bases at J, with 21 bases in the middle. The length of the CDR3 is 19 residues. The germline gives CDR1 SGDLS, CDR2 YYNGEE. Amplification used 60 Vbeta primers and 13 Jbeta primers. Profiled with immunoSEQ multiplex PCR; TCRdb holds only in-frame clones, not every one. The sample has more than 60,000 clones; 70% to 85% are singletons. Study results and caveats: Prediction of most subjects' HLA-A and HLA-B alleles by TCR beta sequences was reportedly accurate. Most TCR beta V segments were productive about 90% or about 30% of the time in an earlier analysis.

The sequenced material came from PBMCs. The chain couples TRBV9 to TRBJ1-5; D is unresolved. The origin of this receptor is a middle-aged man in good health and CMV-seropositive. CDR3 bases: TGTGCCAGCAGCGTAGCGCCAGAGAACCCTCGGGTTGGCAATCAGCCCCAGCATTTT. This gives the protein CASSVAPENPRVGNQPQHF. The full variable domain, with the rest looked up from reference TRBV9 and TRBJ1-5, is DSGVTQTPKHLITATGQRVTLRCSPRSGDLSVYWYQQSLDQGLQFLIQYYNGEERAKGNILERFSAQQFPDLHSELNLSSLELGDSALYFCASSVAPENPRVGNQPQHFGDGTRLSIL.